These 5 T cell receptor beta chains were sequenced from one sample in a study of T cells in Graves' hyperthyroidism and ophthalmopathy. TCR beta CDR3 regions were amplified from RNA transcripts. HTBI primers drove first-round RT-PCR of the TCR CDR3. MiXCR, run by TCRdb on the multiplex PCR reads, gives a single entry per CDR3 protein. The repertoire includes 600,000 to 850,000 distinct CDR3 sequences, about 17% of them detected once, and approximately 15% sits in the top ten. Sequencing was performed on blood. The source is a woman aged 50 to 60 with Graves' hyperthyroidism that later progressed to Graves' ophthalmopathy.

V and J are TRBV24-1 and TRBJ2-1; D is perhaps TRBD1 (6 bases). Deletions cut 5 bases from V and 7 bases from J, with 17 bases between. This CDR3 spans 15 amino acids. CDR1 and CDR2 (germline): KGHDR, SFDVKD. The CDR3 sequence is CATSAGYPRGNEQFF. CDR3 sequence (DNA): TGTGCCACCAGTGCCGGCTACCCCAGGGGTAATGAGCAGTTCTTC.

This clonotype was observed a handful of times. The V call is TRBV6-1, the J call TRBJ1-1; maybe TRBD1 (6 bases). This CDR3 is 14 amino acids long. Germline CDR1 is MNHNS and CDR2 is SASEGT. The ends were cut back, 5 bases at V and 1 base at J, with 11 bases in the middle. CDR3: CASSINRANTEAFF. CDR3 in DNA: TGTGCCAGCAGTATAAACAGGGCGAACACTGAAGCTTTCTTT.

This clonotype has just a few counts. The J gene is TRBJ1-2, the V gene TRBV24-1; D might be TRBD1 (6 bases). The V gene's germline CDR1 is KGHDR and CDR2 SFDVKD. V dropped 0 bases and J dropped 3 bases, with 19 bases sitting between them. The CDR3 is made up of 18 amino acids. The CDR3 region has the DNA TGTGCCACCAGTGATTTGCAACGGTTGGGGGCAGTGGACTATGGCTACACCTTC. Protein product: CATSDLQRLGAVDYGYTF.

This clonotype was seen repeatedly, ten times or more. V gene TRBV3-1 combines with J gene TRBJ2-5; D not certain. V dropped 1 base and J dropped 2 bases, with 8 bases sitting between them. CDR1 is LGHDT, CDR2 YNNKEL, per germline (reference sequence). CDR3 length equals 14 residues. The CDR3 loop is CASSQASFQETQYF. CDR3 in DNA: TGTGCCAGCAGCCAAGCCAGCTTTCAAGAGACCCAGTACTTC.

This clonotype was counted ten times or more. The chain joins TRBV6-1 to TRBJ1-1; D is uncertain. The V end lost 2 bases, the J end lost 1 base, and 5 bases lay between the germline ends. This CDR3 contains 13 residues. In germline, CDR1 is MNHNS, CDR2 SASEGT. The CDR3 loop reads CASSEYRNTEAFF. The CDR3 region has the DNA TGTGCCAGCAGTGAATACAGGAACACTGAAGCTTTCTTT.